The sequence of this TCR beta chain was determined in a study of breast tumors, draining lymph nodes, adjacent tissues. The study's findings and limits: Tumor TCR diversity was below lymph nodes but above nontumor tissue. Luminal-like breast cancer showed significantly higher tumor–nontumor repertoire similarity than basal-like. Tumor T cell lymph node origin was a supported hypothesis, not proven.

Samples came from axillary lymph nodes draining the breast cancer. This clonotype was counted at least ten times. Its antigen is not known. In TCRdb, the multiplex PCR reads were re-called with MiXCR into one record per CDR3 protein. The table shows around 300,000 distinct CDR3 sequences, with 30% occurring only once. From germline, CDR1 is DFQATT and CDR2 SNEGSKA (reference sequence). There are 13 residues in the CDR3. The V end was cut by 0 bases, the J end by 9 bases, with 12 bases between. Sequenced material: axillary lymph node tissue. The rearrangement joins TRBV20-1 to TRBJ2-1; D is possibly TRBD2 (5 bases). The clonotype originates from a female donor with breast cancer. Some clones in this sample may be carry-over from other donors' samples. CDR3 protein: CSARDPSYSEQFF. The DNA for the CDR3 is TGCAGTGCTAGAGATCCTAGCTATTCTGAGCAGTTCTTC.